These 11 T cell receptor beta chains originate from one sample sequenced in a study of immune cell composition in non-small cell lung cancer. Profiling relied on immunoSEQ multiplex PCR, and the TCRdb table lists in-frame clones only, not all of them. Among 2,500 to 3,000 clones, over 80% were seen once, and the ten largest hold around 40%. Sequences were obtained from lung tumor tissue. The source of these receptors is a human donor with non-small cell lung cancer.

Here the CDR3 DNA reads TGTGCCAGCAGTCCCGGACAGGGACGCTTGAACACTGAAGCTTTCTTT. It is translated as CASSPGQGRLNTEAFF. The chain uses TRBV27 and TRBJ1-1; TRBD1 aligns across 8 bases. Germline V gene sequence: CDR1 MNHEY, CDR2 SMNVEV (reference sequence). Trimming cost V 5 bases and J 0 bases; bases outside gene matches: 8. The CDR3 is 16 residues long.

The V and J genes are TRBV5-1 and TRBJ2-2; D call uncertain. Trimming shortened V by 0 bases and J by 4 bases, and 13 bases separated the two germline ends. The CDR3 contains 16 residues. Germline CDR1 and CDR2: SGHRS and YFSETQ. The CDR3 protein is CASSLVAVPGTGELFF. CDR3 in DNA: TGCGCCAGCAGCTTGGTGGCGGTACCGGGCACCGGGGAGCTGTTTTTT.

The chain couples TRBV7-2 to TRBJ1-5, with 9 bases identical to TRBD1. Germline CDR1 is SGHTA and CDR2 is FQGNSA. The CDR3 loop spans 15 amino acids. Trimming removed 2 bases from V and 8 bases from J; junction bases left unmatched: 7. The CDR3 loop reads CASSLRTGAGKPQHF. CDR3 coding DNA: TGTGCCAGCAGCTTACGGACAGGGGCCGGGAAGCCCCAGCATTTT.

The genes are TRBV5-6 and TRBJ1-1, with 8 positions matching TRBD1. Germline-derived CDR1 and CDR2 are SGHDT and YYEEEE. The length of the CDR3 is 14 residues. Germline trimming cut 2 bases from V and 1 base from J; bases unmatched to any gene: 1. In nucleotides, the CDR3 is TGTGCCAGCAGCTTTACAGGGGGGAACACTGAAGCTTTCTTT. Protein: CASSFTGGNTEAFF.

The chain uses TRBV11-1 and TRBJ2-2; D possibly corresponds to TRBD2 (6 bases). Deletions cut 1 base from V and 0 bases from J, with 9 bases between. CDR1 SGHAT and CDR2 FQDESV come from the germline V gene (reference sequence). The CDR3 has 16 amino acids. The CDR3 is CASSLVRDSNTGELFF. For the CDR3, the DNA is TGTGCCAGCAGCTTAGTGAGGGACTCGAACACCGGGGAGCTGTTTTTT.

The chain couples TRBV2 to TRBJ2-3, with D perhaps TRBD1 (5 bases). The CDR3 sequence is 14 residues long. The V end lost 6 bases, the J end lost 1 base, and 11 bases lay between the germline ends. Germline V gene sequence: CDR1 SNHLY, CDR2 FYNNEI. In nucleotides, the CDR3 is TGTGCCAGCAGCCTAGTACAGGGCACAGATACGCAGTATTTT. Translated, it gives CASSLVQGTDTQYF.

The CDR3 region has the DNA TGTGCCAGCAGCTTGGTCGGTCGGGACAGGGGCTATGGCTACACCTTC. Translating it yields CASSLVGRDRGYGYTF. J is TRBJ1-2 and V is TRBV5-6; 10 bases align to TRBD1. The ends lost 0 bases at V and 4 bases at J; junction bases unmatched: 6. Looked up from germline, CDR1 is SGHDT and CDR2 is YYEEEE. The CDR3 totals 16 residues.

This chain connects TRBV15 to TRBJ2-2; TRBD2 is a possible D gene (6 bases). CDR1 is LNHNV and CDR2 is YYDKDF in the germline V gene (reference sequence). This CDR3 contains 15 residues. V lost 1 base to trimming and J lost 4 bases, with 10 bases between them. The CDR3 loop reads CATSRAGSGTGELFF. Here the CDR3 DNA reads TGTGCCACCAGCAGAGCCGGGAGTGGCACCGGGGAGCTGTTTTTT.

The genes are TRBV5-6 and TRBJ2-7; a weak D match, TRBD1 (6 bases). Trimming removed 2 bases at V and 5 bases at J, with 14 bases between. The germline gives CDR1 SGHDT, CDR2 YYEEEE. The CDR3 covers 14 residues. The CDR3 here is CASSFSTGPDEQYF. DNA for the CDR3: TGTGCCAGCAGCTTTAGCACAGGGCCGGACGAGCAGTACTTC.

CDR3 loop: CASSEDGPRGETQYF. In DNA form, the CDR3 reads TGTGCCAGCAGTGAAGATGGGCCCAGGGGGGAGACCCAGTACTTC. The V and J genes are TRBV2 and TRBJ2-5; 7 nucleotides line up with TRBD1. Unmatched junction bases numbered 7, after V lost 1 base and J lost 5 bases. Germline assignment: CDR1 SNHLY and CDR2 FYNNEI. This CDR3 spans 15 amino acids.

The rearrangement uses TRBV27 and TRBJ1-2; TRBD1 agrees at 9 bases. Trimming cost V 4 bases and J 6 bases; bases outside gene matches: 12. This CDR3 has 16 amino acids. Looked up from germline, CDR1 is MNHEY and CDR2 is SMNVEV (reference sequence). CDR3 amino acids: CASSSRGSGTGNGYTF. Here the CDR3 DNA reads TGTGCCAGCAGTTCCAGGGGGAGTGGGACAGGGAATGGCTACACCTTC.